The next 2 T cell receptor beta chains were all read from a single sample in a study of OX40 agonist ivuxolimab in advanced cancers. The table came from immunoSEQ multiplex PCR; TCRdb's copy has only in-frame clones and leaves some out. The data hold roughly 70,000 clones, with about four fifths observed a single time. The material was CD4+ or CD8+ T cells sorted from blood, obtained in a trial of the OX40 agonist ivuxolimab. The receptors originated from an adult with an advanced solid tumor such as melanoma, head and neck, liver or kidney cancer.

This clone showed up just once. The chain carries TRBV29-1 and TRBJ2-6, with a tentative D call TRBD2 (6 bases). Looked up from germline, CDR1 is SQVTM and CDR2 is ANQGSEA. The CDR3 is made up of 15 amino acids. The ends were cut back, 2 bases at V and 4 bases at J, with 12 bases in the middle. CDR3 residues: CSVETGVVGANVLTF. DNA for the CDR3: TGCAGCGTTGAAACGGGAGTTGTCGGGGCCAACGTCCTGACTTTC. Drawing the rest from reference TRBV29-1 and TRBJ2-6, the complete variable domain is SAVISQKPSRDICQRGTSLTIQCQVDSQVTMMFWYRQQPGQSLTLIATANQGSEATYESGFVIDKFPISRPNLTFSTLTVSNMSPEDSSIYLCSVETGVVGANVLTFGAGSRLTVL.

This sequence joins TRBV19 and TRBJ1-2; TRBD1 matches 8 bases. The junction had 0 bases not matched to a gene; V was cut back by 1 base and J by 2 bases. CDR1 is LNHDA and CDR2 is SQIVND in the germline V gene (reference sequence). There are 14 residues in the CDR3. The CDR3 DNA reads TGTGCCAGTAGTATAGGGACAGGGAACTATGGCTACACCTTC. It encodes CASSIGTGNYGYTF.